The 31 T cell receptor beta chains below come from one sample, sequenced in a study of T-cell reconstitution after alpha-beta-depleted transplantation in children. Unique molecular identifiers were used in preparing the TCRbeta library. TCRdb reprocessed the PCR reads via MiXCR and lists one record per CDR3 protein. The table lists 670,000 or so distinct CDR3 sequences, under 15% of them singletons. Specimen: PBMCs, collected before TCRalphabeta/CD19-depleted stem cell transplant. These receptors all come from a girl aged 2 to 10 with congenital amegakaryocytic thrombocytopenia, due to receive a stem cell transplant.

This chain connects TRBV6-1 to TRBJ2-7, with 8 positions matching TRBD2. The CDR3 has 15 residues. The germline gives CDR1 MNHNS, CDR2 SASEGT. V trimming: 6 bases; J trimming: 3 bases; junction bases outside the gene matches: 10. The DNA of the CDR3 is TGTGCCAGCAGACCCACTAGCGGCCCCAACTACGAGCAGTACTTC. Translating it yields CASRPTSGPNYEQYF.

J is TRBJ1-3 and V is TRBV20-1; 9 bases agree with TRBD1. V shed 3 bases, J shed 3 bases, and the junction held 6 bases outside the gene matches. This CDR3 has 15 amino acids. The germline CDR1 and CDR2 sequences are DFQATT and SNEGSKA (reference sequence). CDR3 in amino acids: CSARDRGPHGNTIYF. In DNA form, the CDR3 reads TGCAGTGCTAGGGACAGGGGTCCCCATGGAAACACCATATATTTT.

This sequence joins TRBV29-1 and TRBJ1-1; D remains unclear. This CDR3 has 13 residues. Trimming removed 7 bases from V and 1 base from J, with 13 bases in between. Germline CDR1 reads SQVTM; CDR2 reads ANQGSEA. CDR3 coding DNA: TGCAGCGCCCGGCATTGGGAGAACACTGAAGCTTTCTTT. Translation gives CSARHWENTEAFF.

There are a few counts of this clonotype. J is TRBJ2-1 and V is TRBV7-6; 8 positions match TRBD1. Germline V CDR1 and CDR2: SGHVS, FNYEAQ. Trimming removed 4 bases from V and 7 bases from J; junction bases left unmatched: 6. This CDR3 region has 14 residues. The CDR3 DNA follows: TGTGCCAGCAGCTGGACAGGGCTTGGAAATGAGCAGTTCTTC. It yields the protein CASSWTGLGNEQFF.

This clonotype was observed at least ten times. This sequence joins TRBV5-1 and TRBJ2-7, with 7 bases aligning to TRBD1. This CDR3 comprises 16 residues. Unmatched junction bases numbered 15, after V lost 2 bases and J lost 7 bases. Germline V gene data show CDR1 as SGHRS and CDR2 as YFSETQ. This CDR3 is CASSLGETGLVREQYF. DNA of the CDR3: TGCGCCAGCAGCTTAGGGGAGACAGGGCTTGTGAGGGAGCAGTACTTC.

The J gene is TRBJ1-2, the V gene TRBV7-9, with 7 bases identical to TRBD1. V shed 0 bases and J 2 bases; nucleotides not matched to a gene: 6. CDR3 length: 16 residues. CDR1 is SEHNR and CDR2 is FQNEAQ in the germline V gene (reference sequence). CDR3 nucleotides: TGTGCCAGCAGCTTAGCTCCAAGAGGGGGCAACTATGGCTACACCTTC. Amino acid sequence: CASSLAPRGGNYGYTF.

There are a few counts of this clonotype. The gene calls are TRBV4-2 and TRBJ1-5; D remains ambiguous. Germline CDR1 LGHNA, CDR2 YNFKEQ. The CDR3 consists of 15 residues. The germline V and J ends were trimmed by 4 bases and 3 bases, with 13 bases remaining between them. The CDR3 DNA is TGTGCCAGCAGCCCGAGCGAAGGGCCCAATCAGCCCCAGCATTTT. As protein: CASSPSEGPNQPQHF.

This clonotype has ten or more counts. The chain combines TRBV5-1 with TRBJ2-5; 8 bases fit TRBD2. The germline gives CDR1 SGHRS, CDR2 YFSETQ. The CDR3 spans 17 residues. Trimming cost V 6 bases and J 1 base; bases outside gene matches: 14. The CDR3 DNA reads as TGCGCCAGCACCGATATAAGAACGACTAGCGCCCAAGAGACCCAGTACTTC. It encodes CASTDIRTTSAQETQYF.

This clonotype was recorded many times. This chain connects TRBV4-1 to TRBJ2-3; D gene uncertain. Germline assignment: CDR1 MGHRA and CDR2 YSYEKL. The CDR3 has 13 amino acids. Deletions cut 1 base from V and 3 bases from J, with 5 bases between. CDR3 DNA: TGCGCCAGCAGCCAAGCACGAACAGATACGCAGTATTTT. Protein: CASSQARTDTQYF.

This clonotype came up many times. The gene calls are TRBV9 and TRBJ2-1; 12 nucleotides line up with TRBD2. Looked up from germline, CDR1 is SGDLS and CDR2 is YYNGEE. V shed 3 bases, J shed 1 base, and the junction held 8 bases outside the gene matches. CDR3 length: 18 amino acids. The CDR3 region has the DNA TGTGCCAGCAGCGAGCGGAAGACTAGCGGGAGATCCTACAATGAGCAGTTCTTC. Its protein product is CASSERKTSGRSYNEQFF.

This clonotype has at least ten counts. The gene calls are TRBV7-9 and TRBJ2-7; TRBD1 matches 9 bases. The CDR3 totals 13 residues. The germline gives CDR1 SEHNR, CDR2 FQNEAQ (reference sequence). J lost 7 bases, V lost 5 bases, and 6 bases had no gene match. The CDR3 protein is CASSGTGLEEQYF. CDR3 coding DNA: TGTGCCAGCAGCGGGACAGGGTTGGAGGAGCAGTACTTC. Complete variable domain (other parts from reference TRBV7-9 and TRBJ2-7): DTGVSQNPRHKITKRGQNVTFRCDPISEHNRLYWYRQTLGQGPEFLTYFQNEAQLEKSRLLSDRFSAERPKGSFSTLEIQRTEQGDSAMYLCASSGTGLEEQYFGPGTRLTVT.

This clonotype occurred a few times. CDR3 protein: CASSSRPQVETQYF. Here the CDR3 DNA reads TGTGCCAGCAGCTCTAGGCCCCAAGTGGAGACCCAGTACTTC. The J gene is TRBJ2-5, the V gene TRBV9; D remains ambiguous. The CDR3 spans 14 residues. In germline, CDR1 is SGDLS, CDR2 YYNGEE. V was clipped by 4 bases and J by 5 bases, with 15 bases between them.

This clonotype was recorded many times. The chain combines TRBV6-1 with TRBJ1-2; TRBD1 aligns across 9 bases. Looked up from germline, CDR1 is MNHNS and CDR2 is SASEGT. The CDR3 contains 16 residues. The ends lost 7 bases at V and 7 bases at J; junction bases unmatched: 16. CDR3 residues: CASISGTGPVDAGYTF. In DNA form, the CDR3 reads TGTGCCAGCATCTCCGGGACAGGGCCGGTTGACGCTGGCTACACCTTC.

This clonotype appeared many times. V is TRBV12-3 or TRBV12-4 and J is TRBJ2-5; D is ambiguous. Trimming removed 5 bases from V and 2 bases from J, with 15 bases in between. The CDR3 is made up of 15 amino acids. CDR3 protein: CASSGKDRTQETQYF. CDR3 bases: TGTGCCAGCAGTGGTAAGGACCGTACTCAAGAGACCCAGTACTTC.

This chain joins TRBV2 and TRBJ2-1; 7 nucleotides match TRBD2. Germline-derived CDR1 and CDR2 are SNHLY and FYNNEI. The CDR3 runs 13 residues. The V segment lost 5 bases and the J segment 10 bases; nucleotides outside the gene matches: 8. In nucleotides, the CDR3 is TGTGCCAGCAGTTCCGGGAGGTTTTGGGAGCAGTTCTTC. It encodes CASSSGRFWEQFF.

This clonotype appeared many times. In DNA form, the CDR3 reads TGCAGTGCTAGACTCCAGGGGAGGAATTCACCCCTCCACTTT. Protein: CSARLQGRNSPLHF. This chain uses TRBV20-1 with TRBJ1-6; D may be TRBD1 (6 bases). Per the germline V gene, CDR1 is DFQATT and CDR2 is SNEGSKA (reference sequence). The V end was cut by 2 bases, the J end by 7 bases, with 12 bases between. The CDR3 extends over 14 amino acids.

This clonotype was seen at least ten times. V is TRBV10-3 and J is TRBJ2-1, with D hard to call. Germline CDR1 and CDR2: ENHRY and SYGVKD. The germline V and J ends were trimmed by 0 bases and 11 bases, with 11 bases remaining between them. CDR3 length: 13 amino acids. The CDR3 DNA follows: TGTGCCATCAGTGAGTCGACGTGGGGAAAGCAGTTCTTC. This gives the protein CAISESTWGKQFF.

This clonotype was counted ten times or more. The rearrangement joins TRBV5-1 to TRBJ1-4, with D uncertain. The CDR3 is 13 residues long. Deletions cut 7 bases from V and 7 bases from J, with 14 bases between. Looked up from germline, CDR1 is SGHRS and CDR2 is YFSETQ. The CDR3 DNA is TGCGCCAGCGGAATGGAGCGTGGTGAAAAACTGTTTTTT. Translated, it gives CASGMERGEKLFF.

The chain has TRBV7-9 and TRBJ2-1; TRBD2 aligns across 10 bases. CDR3 length: 17 residues. J gave up 5 bases and V 5 bases, and 12 bases lay outside the gene matches. Germline CDR1 is SEHNR and CDR2 is FQNEAQ (reference sequence). The CDR3 sequence is CASSGTLEREGHNEQFF. The CDR3 DNA reads as TGTGCCAGCAGCGGAACTCTAGAGCGGGAGGGTCACAATGAGCAGTTCTTC.

This clonotype was seen only a few times. In nucleotides, the CDR3 is TGTGCCAGCTCACCCAACGTGAGGGAAGAGACCCAGTACTTC. Translating it yields CASSPNVREETQYF. V is TRBV18 and J is TRBJ2-5; D is perhaps TRBD2 (5 bases). Germline assignment: CDR1 KGHSH and CDR2 LQKENI. V lost 3 bases, J lost 3 bases, and 11 bases lay in between. The CDR3 spans 14 residues.

This clonotype was recorded at least ten times. V and J are TRBV20-1 and TRBJ2-2; a possible D gene is TRBD1 (5 bases). This CDR3 spans 13 amino acids. Deletions cut 7 bases from V and 4 bases from J, with 13 bases between. Germline CDR1 reads DFQATT; CDR2 reads SNEGSKA (reference sequence). The CDR3 spells CSGRVRGTGELFF. In DNA, the CDR3 is TGCAGTGGGAGAGTAAGGGGCACCGGGGAGCTGTTTTTT.

V gene TRBV27 combines with J gene TRBJ2-7; D unresolved. This CDR3 has 12 amino acids. CDR1 is MNHEY and CDR2 is SMNVEV in the germline V gene (reference sequence). Between the trimmed V and J ends, which lost 3 bases and 6 bases, there was a span of 9 bases. The CDR3 DNA reads TGTGCCAGCAGTTTGGGGTTAATCGAGCAGTACTTC. Protein product: CASSLGLIEQYF.

This clonotype was recorded many times. The rearrangement joins TRBV7-8 to TRBJ2-3; 9 bases fit TRBD2. CDR1 SGHVS and CDR2 FQNEAQ come from the germline V gene. The CDR3 has 17 residues. Losses at the gene ends were 5 bases for V and 4 bases for J; bases not matched to a gene: 13. The CDR3 region has the DNA TGTGCCAGCAGCCTAGTTAGGGTTAGCGGGAGTGCAGATACGCAGTATTTT. Translating gives CASSLVRVSGSADTQYF.

This clonotype has a count of ten or more. V usage is TRBV20-1 and J usage is TRBJ2-7, with D unclear. Germline CDR1 is DFQATT and CDR2 is SNEGSKA (reference sequence). V shed 0 bases and J shed 2 bases, with 14 bases lying between them. This CDR3 has 15 amino acids. The CDR3 nucleotides are TGCAGTGCTAGAGATCAGGTGCAGCCTCCCTACGAGCAGTACTTC. It encodes CSARDQVQPPYEQYF.

This rearrangement joins TRBV12-3 or TRBV12-4 to TRBJ2-1; D possibly matches TRBD1 or TRBD2 (5 bases each). The CDR3 runs 16 residues. V gave up 6 bases and J gave up 2 bases, with 17 bases separating them. The CDR3 loop reads CASSPIGTGAYNEQFF. CDR3 coding DNA: TGTGCCAGCAGCCCAATTGGGACGGGTGCCTACAATGAGCAGTTCTTC.

This clonotype has ten or more counts. This chain uses TRBV5-1 with TRBJ2-5; 7 positions match TRBD1. V was clipped by 4 bases and J by 4 bases; unmatched bases: 10. Germline values: CDR1 SGHRS, CDR2 YFSETQ. The CDR3 runs 15 residues. CDR3 in DNA: TGCGCCAGCAGCACAGGGGTGTCGGCCCGAGAGACCCAGTACTTC. Translated: CASSTGVSARETQYF.

In this sample, this clonotype turned up many times. The chain recombines TRBV5-1 with TRBJ2-5; 10 nucleotides agree with TRBD1. Germline V gene sequence: CDR1 SGHRS, CDR2 YFSETQ. The CDR3 is 17 amino acids. V trimming: 4 bases; J trimming: 2 bases; junction bases outside the gene matches: 11. The CDR3 DNA reads as TGCGCCAGCAGCCCTGCTGGACAGGGGGAAACTCAAGAGACCCAGTACTTC. Translated, it gives CASSPAGQGETQETQYF.

This clonotype was seen ten or more times. This chain joins TRBV7-9 and TRBJ1-1, with D unresolved. V was pared by 0 bases and J by 4 bases, with 6 bases between. The CDR3 has 13 amino acids. Germline V gene sequence: CDR1 SEHNR, CDR2 FQNEAQ (reference sequence). The CDR3 coding sequence is TGTGCCAGCAGCTTAGCGGCAGGCACTGAAGCTTTCTTT. It specifies CASSLAAGTEAFF.

The V gene is TRBV15, the J gene TRBJ1-5, with unresolved D. CDR1 and CDR2 from the germline V gene are LNHNV and YYDKDF (reference sequence). This CDR3 region has 17 residues. V was cut by 1 base and J by 5 bases, with 18 bases left in between. As DNA, the CDR3 is TGTGCCACCAGCAGAGCGGGGATCCGGCCGGGCGATCAGCCCCAGCATTTT. Its protein is CATSRAGIRPGDQPQHF.

The sample holds many counts of this clonotype. V gene TRBV20-1 combines with J gene TRBJ2-7, with TRBD1 as a possible D gene (6 bases). The V gene lost 5 bases and the J gene lost 4 bases, with 9 bases spanning the gap. Germline V CDR1 and CDR2: DFQATT, SNEGSKA (reference sequence). The CDR3 loop spans 11 amino acids. The CDR3 coding sequence is TGCAGTGCTTTAGACAGGTACGAGCAGTACTTC. Translation gives CSALDRYEQYF.

The chain couples TRBV6-1 to TRBJ1-1; D gene ambiguous. This CDR3 comprises 14 residues. Trimming removed 6 bases from V and 7 bases from J, with 18 bases in between. The germline gives CDR1 MNHNS, CDR2 SASEGT. The chain's CDR3 is CASSPGLQSLEAFF. CDR3 DNA: TGTGCCAGCAGCCCGGGGTTGCAGAGCCTTGAAGCTTTCTTT.